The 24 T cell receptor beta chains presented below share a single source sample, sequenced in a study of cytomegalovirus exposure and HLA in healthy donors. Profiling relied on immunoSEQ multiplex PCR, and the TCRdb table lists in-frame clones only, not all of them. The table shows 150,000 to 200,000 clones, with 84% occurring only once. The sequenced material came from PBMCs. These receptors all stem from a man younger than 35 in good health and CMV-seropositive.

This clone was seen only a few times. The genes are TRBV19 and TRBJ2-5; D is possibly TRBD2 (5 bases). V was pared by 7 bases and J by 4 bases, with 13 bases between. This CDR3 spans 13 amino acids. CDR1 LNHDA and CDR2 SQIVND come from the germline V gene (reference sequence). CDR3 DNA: TGTGCCAGTAATACGAGAGGGAGAGAGACCCAGTACTTC. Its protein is CASNTRGRETQYF.

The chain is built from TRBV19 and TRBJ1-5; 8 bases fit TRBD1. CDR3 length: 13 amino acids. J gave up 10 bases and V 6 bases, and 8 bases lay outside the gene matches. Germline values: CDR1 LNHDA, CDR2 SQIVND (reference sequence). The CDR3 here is CASRGQGGYPQHF. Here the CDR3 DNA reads TGTGCCAGTAGAGGACAGGGAGGTTACCCCCAGCATTTT.

CDR3 region: CASSDASPGGRSKFF. The DNA for the CDR3 is TGTGCCAGCAGCGACGCCAGCCCCGGCGGGAGGTCAAAGTTCTTC. J is TRBJ2-1 and V is TRBV9, with 8 positions matching TRBD2. Germline values: CDR1 SGDLS, CDR2 YYNGEE. The V segment lost 3 bases and the J segment 14 bases; nucleotides outside the gene matches: 16. CDR3 length equals 15 residues.

CDR3 DNA sequence: TGTGCCAGCAGCAGATTAGCGGGGCCTACCTACGAGCAGTACTTC. Translated, it gives CASSRLAGPTYEQYF. This sequence joins TRBV5-6 and TRBJ2-7; TRBD2 agrees at 8 bases. V lost 4 bases to trimming and J lost 2 bases; unmatched junction nucleotides: 8. Germline loops: CDR1 SGHDT, CDR2 YYEEEE. This CDR3 is 15 amino acids long.

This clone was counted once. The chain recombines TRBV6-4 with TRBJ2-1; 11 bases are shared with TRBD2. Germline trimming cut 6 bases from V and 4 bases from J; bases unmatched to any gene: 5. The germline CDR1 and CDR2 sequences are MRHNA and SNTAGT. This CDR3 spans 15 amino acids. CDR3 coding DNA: TGTGCCAGCAGCTTACTAGCGGGAGAGTACAATGAGCAGTTCTTC. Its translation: CASSLLAGEYNEQFF.

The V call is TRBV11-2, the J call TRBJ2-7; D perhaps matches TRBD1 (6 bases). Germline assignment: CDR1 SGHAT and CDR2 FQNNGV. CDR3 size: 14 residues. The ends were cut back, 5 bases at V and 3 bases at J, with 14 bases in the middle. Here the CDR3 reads CASSPETGFYEQYF. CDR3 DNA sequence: TGTGCCAGCAGCCCAGAGACAGGCTTCTACGAGCAGTACTTC.

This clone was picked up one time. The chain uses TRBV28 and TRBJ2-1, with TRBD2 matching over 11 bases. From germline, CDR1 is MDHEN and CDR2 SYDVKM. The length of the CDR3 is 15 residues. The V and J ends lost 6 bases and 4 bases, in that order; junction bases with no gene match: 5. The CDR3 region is CASSLLAGEYNEQFF. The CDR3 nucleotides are TGTGCCAGCAGCTTACTAGCGGGAGAGTACAATGAGCAGTTCTTC.

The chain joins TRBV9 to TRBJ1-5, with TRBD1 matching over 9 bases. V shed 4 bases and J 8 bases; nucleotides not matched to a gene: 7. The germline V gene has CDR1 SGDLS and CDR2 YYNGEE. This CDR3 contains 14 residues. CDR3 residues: CASSTGQGTEPQHF. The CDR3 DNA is TGTGCCAGCAGCACCGGACAGGGGACGGAGCCCCAGCATTTT.

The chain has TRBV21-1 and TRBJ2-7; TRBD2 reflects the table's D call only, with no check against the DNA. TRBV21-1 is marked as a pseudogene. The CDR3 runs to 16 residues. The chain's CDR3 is CASSSPTSGTTYEQYF. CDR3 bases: TGTGCCAGCAGCTCCCCAACTAGCGGAACTACCTACGAGCAGTACTTC.

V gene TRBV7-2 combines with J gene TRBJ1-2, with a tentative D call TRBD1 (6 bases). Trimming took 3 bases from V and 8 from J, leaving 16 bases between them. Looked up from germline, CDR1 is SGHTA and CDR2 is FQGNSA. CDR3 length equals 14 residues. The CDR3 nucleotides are TGTGCCAGCAGCTTTAAAGGCAGGGGCGGAGGCTACACCTTC. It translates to CASSFKGRGGGYTF. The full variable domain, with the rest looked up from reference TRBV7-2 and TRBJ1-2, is GAGVSQSPSNKVTEKGKDVELRCDPISGHTALYWYRQSLGQGLEFLIYFQGNSAPDKSGLPSDRFSAERTGGSVSTLTIQRTQQEDSAVYLCASSFKGRGGGYTFGSGTRLTVV.

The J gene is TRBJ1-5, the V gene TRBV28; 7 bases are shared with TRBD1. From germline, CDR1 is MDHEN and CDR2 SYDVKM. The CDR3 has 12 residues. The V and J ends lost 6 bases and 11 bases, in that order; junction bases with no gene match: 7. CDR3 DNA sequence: TGTGCCAGCAGGTCGGCCGACAGGGCCCAGCATTTT. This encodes CASRSADRAQHF. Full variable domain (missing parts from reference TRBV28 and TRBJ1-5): DVKVTQSSRYLVKRTGEKVFLECVQDMDHENMFWYRQDPGLGLRLIYFSYDVKMKEKGDIPEGYSVSREKKERFSLILESASTNQTSMYLCASRSADRAQHFGDGTRLSIL.

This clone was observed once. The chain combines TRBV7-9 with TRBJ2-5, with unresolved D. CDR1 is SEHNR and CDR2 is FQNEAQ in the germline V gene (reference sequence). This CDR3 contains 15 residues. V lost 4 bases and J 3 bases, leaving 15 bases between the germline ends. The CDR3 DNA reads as TGTGCCAGCAGCTCCCCTGGGCCGTCGGAAGAGACCCAGTACTTC. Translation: CASSSPGPSEETQYF. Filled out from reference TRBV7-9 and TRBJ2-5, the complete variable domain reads DTGVSQNPRHKITKRGQNVTFRCDPISEHNRLYWYRQTLGQGPEFLTYFQNEAQLEKSRLLSDRFSAERPKGSFSTLEIQRTEQGDSAMYLCASSSPGPSEETQYFGPGTRLLVL.

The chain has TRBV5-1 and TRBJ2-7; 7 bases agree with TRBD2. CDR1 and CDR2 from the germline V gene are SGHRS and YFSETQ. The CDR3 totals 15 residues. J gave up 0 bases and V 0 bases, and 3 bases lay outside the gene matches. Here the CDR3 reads CASSLGASGSYEQYF. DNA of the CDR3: TGCGCCAGCAGCTTGGGGGCTAGCGGCTCCTACGAGCAGTACTTC.

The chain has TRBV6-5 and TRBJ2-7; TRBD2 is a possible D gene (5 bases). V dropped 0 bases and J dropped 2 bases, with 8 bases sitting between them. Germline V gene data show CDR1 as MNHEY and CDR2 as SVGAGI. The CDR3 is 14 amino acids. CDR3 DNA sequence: TGTGCCAGCAGTTACTCAGGGCGGGCCTACGAGCAGTACTTC. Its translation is CASSYSGRAYEQYF.

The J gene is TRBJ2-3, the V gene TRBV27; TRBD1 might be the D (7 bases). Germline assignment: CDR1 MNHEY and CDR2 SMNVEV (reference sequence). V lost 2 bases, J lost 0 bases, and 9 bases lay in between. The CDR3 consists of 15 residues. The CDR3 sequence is CASSLAGGSTDTQYF. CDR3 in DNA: TGTGCCAGCAGTTTAGCAGGGGGGAGCACAGATACGCAGTATTTT.

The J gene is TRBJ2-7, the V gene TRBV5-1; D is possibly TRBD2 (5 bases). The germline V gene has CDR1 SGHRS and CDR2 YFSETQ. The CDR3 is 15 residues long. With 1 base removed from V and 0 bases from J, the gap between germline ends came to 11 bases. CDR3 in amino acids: CASSLQSGLSYEQYF. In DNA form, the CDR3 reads TGCGCCAGCAGCTTGCAAAGCGGCCTCTCCTACGAGCAGTACTTC.

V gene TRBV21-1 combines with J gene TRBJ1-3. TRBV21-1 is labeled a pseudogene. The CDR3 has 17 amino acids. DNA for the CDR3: TGTGCCAGCAGCAAGGAAGGAGGGAATTGGAGTCTAAGCACCATATATTTT. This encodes CASSKEGGNWSLSTIYF.

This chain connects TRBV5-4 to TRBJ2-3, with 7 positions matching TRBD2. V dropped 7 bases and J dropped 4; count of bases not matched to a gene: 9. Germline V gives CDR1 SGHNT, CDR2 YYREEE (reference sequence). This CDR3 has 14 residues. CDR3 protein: CASGSGNGADTQYF. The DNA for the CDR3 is TGTGCCAGCGGGAGCGGGAATGGGGCAGATACGCAGTATTTT.

Written as DNA, the CDR3 is TGTGCCACCAGCAGAGAGGGTAGCGGTTACGAGCAGTACTTC. Amino acids: CATSREGSGYEQYF. The chain uses TRBV15 and TRBJ2-7, with D perhaps TRBD2 (6 bases). CDR3 length equals 14 residues. The V end lost 0 bases, the J end lost 4 bases, and 10 bases lay between the germline ends. CDR1 is LNHNV, CDR2 YYDKDF, per germline (reference sequence).

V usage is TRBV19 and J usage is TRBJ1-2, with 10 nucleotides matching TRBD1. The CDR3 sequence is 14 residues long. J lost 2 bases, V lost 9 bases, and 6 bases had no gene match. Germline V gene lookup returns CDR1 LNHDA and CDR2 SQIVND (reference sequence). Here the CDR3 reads CASTWGQGNYGYTF. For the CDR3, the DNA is TGTGCCAGCACCTGGGGACAGGGGAACTATGGCTACACCTTC.

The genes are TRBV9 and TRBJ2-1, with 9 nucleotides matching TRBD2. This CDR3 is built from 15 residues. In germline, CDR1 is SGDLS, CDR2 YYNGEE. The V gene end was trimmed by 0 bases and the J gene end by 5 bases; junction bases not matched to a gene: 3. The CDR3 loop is CASSVDLAGNNEQFF. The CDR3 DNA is TGTGCCAGCAGCGTAGATCTAGCGGGAAACAATGAGCAGTTCTTC.

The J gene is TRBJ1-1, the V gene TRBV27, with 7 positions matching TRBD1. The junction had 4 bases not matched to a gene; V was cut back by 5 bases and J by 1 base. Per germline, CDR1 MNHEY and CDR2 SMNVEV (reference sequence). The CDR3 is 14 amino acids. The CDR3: CASSRGQTNTEAFF. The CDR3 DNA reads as TGTGCCAGCAGTAGGGGACAGACGAACACTGAAGCTTTCTTT.

CDR3 coding DNA: TGTGCCAGCAACCTGGGGGACAGGGACAATGAAAAACTGTTTTTT. This codes for CASNLGDRDNEKLFF. V gene TRBV11-2 combines with J gene TRBJ1-4; 9 positions match TRBD1. The CDR3 covers 15 residues. The germline V gene encodes CDR1 SGHAT and CDR2 FQNNGV. After removal of 7 bases from V and 5 bases from J, the junction contained 8 bases not matched to a gene.

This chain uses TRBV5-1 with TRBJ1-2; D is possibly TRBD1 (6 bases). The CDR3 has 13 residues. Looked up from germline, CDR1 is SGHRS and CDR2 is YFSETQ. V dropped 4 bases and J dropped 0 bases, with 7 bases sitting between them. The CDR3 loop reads CASSRTANYGYTF. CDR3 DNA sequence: TGCGCCAGCAGCCGGACAGCTAACTATGGCTACACCTTC. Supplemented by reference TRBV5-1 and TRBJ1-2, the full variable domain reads KAGVTQTPRYLIKTRGQQVTLSCSPISGHRSVSWYQQTPGQGLQFLFEYFSETQRNKGNFPGRFSGRQFSNSRSEMNVSTLELGDSALYLCASSRTANYGYTFGSGTRLTVV.